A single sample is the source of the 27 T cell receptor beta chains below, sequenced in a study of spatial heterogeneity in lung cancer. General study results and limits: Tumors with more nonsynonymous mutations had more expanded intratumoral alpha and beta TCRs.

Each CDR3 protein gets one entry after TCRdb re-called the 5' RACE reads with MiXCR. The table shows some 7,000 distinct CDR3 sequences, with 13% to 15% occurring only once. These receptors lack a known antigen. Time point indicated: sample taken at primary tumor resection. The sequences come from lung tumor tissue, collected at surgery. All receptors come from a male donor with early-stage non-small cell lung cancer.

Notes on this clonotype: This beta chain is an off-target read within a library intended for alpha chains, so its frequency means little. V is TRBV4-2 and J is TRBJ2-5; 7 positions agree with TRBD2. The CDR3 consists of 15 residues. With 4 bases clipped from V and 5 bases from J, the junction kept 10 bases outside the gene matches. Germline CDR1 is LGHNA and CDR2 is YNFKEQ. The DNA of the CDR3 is TGTGCCAGCAGCCCCCCCGGGACTATTAAGGAGACCCAGTACTTC. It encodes CASSPPGTIKETQYF.

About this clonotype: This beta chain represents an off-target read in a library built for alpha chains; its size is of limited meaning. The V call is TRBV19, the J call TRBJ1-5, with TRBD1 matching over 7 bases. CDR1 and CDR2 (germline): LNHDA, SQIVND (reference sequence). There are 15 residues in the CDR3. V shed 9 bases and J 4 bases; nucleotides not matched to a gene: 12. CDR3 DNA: TGTGCCAGCAGACAGGGAGGGGAGAAAAATCAGCCCCAGCATTTT. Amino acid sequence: CASRQGGEKNQPQHF. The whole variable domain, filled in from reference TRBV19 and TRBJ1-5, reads DGGITQSPKYLFRKEGQNVTLSCEQNLNHDAMYWYRQDPGQGLRLIYYSQIVNDFQKGDIAEGYSVSREKKESFPLTVTSAQKNPTAFYLCASRQGGEKNQPQHFGDGTRLSIL.

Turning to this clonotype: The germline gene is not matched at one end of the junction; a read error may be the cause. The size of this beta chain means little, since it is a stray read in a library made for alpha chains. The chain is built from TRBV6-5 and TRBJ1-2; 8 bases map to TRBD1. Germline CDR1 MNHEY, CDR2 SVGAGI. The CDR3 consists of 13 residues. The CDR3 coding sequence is TGCGCCAGCAGGCCGGGACAGGACCATGGCTACACCTTC. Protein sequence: CASRPGQDHGYTF.

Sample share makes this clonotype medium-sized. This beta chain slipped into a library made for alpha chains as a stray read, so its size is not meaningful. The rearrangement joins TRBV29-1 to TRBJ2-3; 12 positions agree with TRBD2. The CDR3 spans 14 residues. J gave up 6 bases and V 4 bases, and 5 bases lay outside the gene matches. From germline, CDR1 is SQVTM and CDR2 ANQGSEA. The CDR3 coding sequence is TGCAGCGTTGCGACTAGCGGGAGCGGGGATACGCAGTATTTT. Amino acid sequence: CSVATSGSGDTQYF.

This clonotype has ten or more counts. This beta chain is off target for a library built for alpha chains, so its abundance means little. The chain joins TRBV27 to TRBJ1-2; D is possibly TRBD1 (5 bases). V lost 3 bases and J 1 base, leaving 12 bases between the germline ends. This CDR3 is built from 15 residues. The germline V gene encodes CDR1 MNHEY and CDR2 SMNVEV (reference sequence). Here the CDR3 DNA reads TGTGCCAGCAGTTTTCTAGACAGAGTTAACTATGGCTACACCTTC. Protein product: CASSFLDRVNYGYTF.

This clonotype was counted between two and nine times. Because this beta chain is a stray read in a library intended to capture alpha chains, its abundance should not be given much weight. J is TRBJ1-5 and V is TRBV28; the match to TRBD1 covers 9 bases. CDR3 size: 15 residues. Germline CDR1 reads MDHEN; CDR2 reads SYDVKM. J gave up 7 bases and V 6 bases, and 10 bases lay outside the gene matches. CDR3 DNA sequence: TGTGCCAGCAGGACCGGGACAGGGTCGGGACAGCCCCAGCATTTT. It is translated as CASRTGTGSGQPQHF.

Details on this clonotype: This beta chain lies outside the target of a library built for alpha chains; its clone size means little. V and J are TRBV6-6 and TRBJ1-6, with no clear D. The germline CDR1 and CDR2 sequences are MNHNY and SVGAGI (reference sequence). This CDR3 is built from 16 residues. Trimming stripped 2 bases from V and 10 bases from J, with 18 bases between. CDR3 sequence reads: CASSYRAGSLGSPLHF. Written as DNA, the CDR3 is TGTGCCAGCAGTTACCGCGCAGGATCGTTAGGATCACCCCTCCACTTT.

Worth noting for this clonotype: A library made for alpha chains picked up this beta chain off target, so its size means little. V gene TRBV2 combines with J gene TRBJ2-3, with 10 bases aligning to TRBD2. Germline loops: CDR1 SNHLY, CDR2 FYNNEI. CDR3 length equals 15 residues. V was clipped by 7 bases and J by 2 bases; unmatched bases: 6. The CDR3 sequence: CASKRTSGNTDTQYF. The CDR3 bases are TGTGCCAGCAAGAGGACTAGCGGAAACACAGATACGCAGTATTTT.

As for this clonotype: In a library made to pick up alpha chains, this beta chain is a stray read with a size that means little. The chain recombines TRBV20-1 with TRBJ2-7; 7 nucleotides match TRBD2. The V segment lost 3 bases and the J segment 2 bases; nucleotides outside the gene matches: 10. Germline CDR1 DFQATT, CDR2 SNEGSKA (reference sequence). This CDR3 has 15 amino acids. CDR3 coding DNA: TGCAGTGCTAGGGGCCGGGACTACATTGCCTACGAGCAGTACTTC. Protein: CSARGRDYIAYEQYF.

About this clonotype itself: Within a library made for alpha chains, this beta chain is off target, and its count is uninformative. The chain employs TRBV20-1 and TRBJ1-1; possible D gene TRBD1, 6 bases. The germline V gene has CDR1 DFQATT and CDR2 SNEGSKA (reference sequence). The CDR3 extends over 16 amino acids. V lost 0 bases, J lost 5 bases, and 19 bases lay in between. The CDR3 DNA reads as TGCAGTGCTAGAGAAAGGGCGGGGGCTGTGAGTACTGAAGCTTTCTTT. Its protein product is CSARERAGAVSTEAFF.

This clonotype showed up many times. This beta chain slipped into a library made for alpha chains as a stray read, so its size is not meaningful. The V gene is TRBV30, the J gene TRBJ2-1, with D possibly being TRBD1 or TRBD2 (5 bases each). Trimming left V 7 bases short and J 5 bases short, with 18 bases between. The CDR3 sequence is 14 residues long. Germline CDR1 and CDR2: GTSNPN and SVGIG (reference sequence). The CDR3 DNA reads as TGTGCCTCGAGCCTGTGGGGGACGGACAATGAGCAGTTCTTC. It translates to CASSLWGTDNEQFF.

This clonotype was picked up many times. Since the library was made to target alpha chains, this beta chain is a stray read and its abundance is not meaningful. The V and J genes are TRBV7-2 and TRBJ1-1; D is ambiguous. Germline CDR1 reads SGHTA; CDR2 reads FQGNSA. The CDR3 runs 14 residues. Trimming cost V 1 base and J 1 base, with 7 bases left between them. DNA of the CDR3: TGTGCCAGCAGCTTAGTTCCGGGGAACACTGAAGCTTTCTTT. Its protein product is CASSLVPGNTEAFF.

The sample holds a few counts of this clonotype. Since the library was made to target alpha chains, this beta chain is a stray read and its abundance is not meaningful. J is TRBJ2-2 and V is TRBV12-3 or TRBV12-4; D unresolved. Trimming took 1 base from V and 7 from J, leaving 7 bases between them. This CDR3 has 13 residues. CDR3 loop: CASSLVGSGELFF. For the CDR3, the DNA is TGTGCCAGCAGTTTAGTGGGAAGCGGGGAGCTGTTTTTT.

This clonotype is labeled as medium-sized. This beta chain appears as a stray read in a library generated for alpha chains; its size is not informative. CDR3: CSASDRGKEKLFF. In DNA, the CDR3 is TGCAGCGCGTCGGACAGGGGGAAGGAAAAACTGTTTTTT. The rearrangement uses TRBV29-1 and TRBJ1-4, with 10 bases that match TRBD1. CDR3 length: 13 residues. V lost 7 bases, J lost 8 bases, and 7 bases stayed unmatched. Per germline, CDR1 SQVTM and CDR2 ANQGSEA.

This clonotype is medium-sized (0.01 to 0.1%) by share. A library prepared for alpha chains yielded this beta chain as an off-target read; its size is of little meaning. In nucleotides, the CDR3 is TGTGCCAGCAGCGAGAGACTGAACACCGGGGAGCTGTTTTTT. This translates into CASSERLNTGELFF. This chain connects TRBV9 to TRBJ2-2; D is unclear. In germline, CDR1 is SGDLS, CDR2 YYNGEE. The V and J ends lost 3 bases and 1 base respectively, with 7 bases between them. The CDR3 covers 14 residues.

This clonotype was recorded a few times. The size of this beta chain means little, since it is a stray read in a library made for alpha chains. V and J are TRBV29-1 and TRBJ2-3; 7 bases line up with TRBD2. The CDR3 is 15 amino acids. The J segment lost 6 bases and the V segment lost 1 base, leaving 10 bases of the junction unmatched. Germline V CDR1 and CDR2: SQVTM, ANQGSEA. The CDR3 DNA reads TGCAGCGTTGAAGGTGGCGGGAGTGGCGCCGATACGCAGTATTTT. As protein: CSVEGGGSGADTQYF.

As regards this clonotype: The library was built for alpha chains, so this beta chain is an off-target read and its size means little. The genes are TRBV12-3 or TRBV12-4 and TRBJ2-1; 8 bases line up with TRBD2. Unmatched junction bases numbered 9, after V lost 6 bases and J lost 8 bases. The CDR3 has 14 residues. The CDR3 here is CASSLGTRVDEQFF. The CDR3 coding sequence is TGTGCCAGCAGCTTGGGGACTAGGGTTGATGAGCAGTTCTTC.

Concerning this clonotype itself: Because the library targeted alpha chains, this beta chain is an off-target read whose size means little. The CDR3 loop reads CASSLQALNTEAFF. The CDR3 DNA follows: TGTGCCAGCAGCTTACAAGCCTTGAACACTGAAGCTTTCTTT. The chain employs TRBV7-2 and TRBJ1-1; D call uncertain. V lost 2 bases to trimming and J lost 0 bases, with 7 bases between them. Germline CDR1 and CDR2: SGHTA and FQGNSA. This CDR3 contains 14 residues.

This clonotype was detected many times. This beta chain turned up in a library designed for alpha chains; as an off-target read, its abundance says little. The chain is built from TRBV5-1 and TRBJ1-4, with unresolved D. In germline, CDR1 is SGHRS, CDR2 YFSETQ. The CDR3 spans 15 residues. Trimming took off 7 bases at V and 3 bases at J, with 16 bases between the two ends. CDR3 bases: TGCGCCAGCGGTGCCGTTCTCGGGGCTAATGAAAAACTGTTTTTT. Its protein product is CASGAVLGANEKLFF.

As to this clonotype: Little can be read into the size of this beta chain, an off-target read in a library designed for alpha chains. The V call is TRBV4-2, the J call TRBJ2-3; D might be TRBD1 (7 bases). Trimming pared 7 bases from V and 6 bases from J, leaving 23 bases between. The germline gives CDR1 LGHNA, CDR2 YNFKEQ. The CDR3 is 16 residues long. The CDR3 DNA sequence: TGTGCCAGCACCTCCAGGGGGGTTATGGGGATGGATACGCAGTATTTT. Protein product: CASTSRGVMGMDTQYF.

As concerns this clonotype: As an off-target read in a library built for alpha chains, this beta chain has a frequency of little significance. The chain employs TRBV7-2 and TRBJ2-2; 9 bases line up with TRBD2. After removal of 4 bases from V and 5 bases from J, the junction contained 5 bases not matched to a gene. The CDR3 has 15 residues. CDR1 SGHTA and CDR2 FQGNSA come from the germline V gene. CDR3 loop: CASSSAGGSTGELFF. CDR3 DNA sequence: TGTGCCAGCAGCTCAGCGGGAGGAAGTACCGGGGAGCTGTTTTTT.

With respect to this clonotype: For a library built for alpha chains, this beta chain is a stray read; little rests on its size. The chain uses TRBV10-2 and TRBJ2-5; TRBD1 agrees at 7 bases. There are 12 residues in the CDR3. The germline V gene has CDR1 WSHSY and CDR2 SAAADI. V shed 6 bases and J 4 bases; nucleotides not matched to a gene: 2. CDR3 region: CASRAGGETQYF. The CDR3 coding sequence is TGCGCCAGCAGGGCAGGGGGAGAGACCCAGTACTTC.

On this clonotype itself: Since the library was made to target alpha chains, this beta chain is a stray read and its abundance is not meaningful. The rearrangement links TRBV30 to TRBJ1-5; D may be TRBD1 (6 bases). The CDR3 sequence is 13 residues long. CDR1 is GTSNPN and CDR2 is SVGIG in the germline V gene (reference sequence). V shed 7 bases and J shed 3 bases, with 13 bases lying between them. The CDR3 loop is CAYSDSFNQPQHF. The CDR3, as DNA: TGTGCCTATTCGGACAGTTTCAATCAGCCCCAGCATTTT.

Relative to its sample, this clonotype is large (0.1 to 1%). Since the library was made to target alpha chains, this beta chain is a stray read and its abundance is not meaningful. The CDR3 coding sequence is TGTGCCAGCAGTGACTCTCAGCCCCAGCATTTT. Protein product: CASSDSQPQHF. The chain has TRBV6-1 and TRBJ1-5; D gene unclear. The V and J ends lost 3 bases and 6 bases respectively, with 3 bases between them. CDR3 length equals 11 residues. Germline values: CDR1 MNHNS, CDR2 SASEGT.

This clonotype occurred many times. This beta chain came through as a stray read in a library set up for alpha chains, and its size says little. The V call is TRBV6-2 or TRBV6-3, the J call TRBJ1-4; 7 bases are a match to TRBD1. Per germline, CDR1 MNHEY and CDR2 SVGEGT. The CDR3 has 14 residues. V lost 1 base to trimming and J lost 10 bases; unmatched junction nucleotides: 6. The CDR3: CASSYLGGQRKLFF. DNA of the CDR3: TGTGCCAGCAGTTACTTAGGGGGACAGAGAAAACTGTTTTTT.

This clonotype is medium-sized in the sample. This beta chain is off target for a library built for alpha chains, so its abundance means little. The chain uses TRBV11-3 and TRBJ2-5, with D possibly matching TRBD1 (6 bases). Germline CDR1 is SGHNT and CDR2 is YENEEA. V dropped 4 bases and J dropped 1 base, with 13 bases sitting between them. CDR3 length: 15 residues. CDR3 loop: CASSSIRTVQETQYF. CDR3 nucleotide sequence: TGTGCCAGCAGCTCAATACGGACAGTCCAAGAGACCCAGTACTTC. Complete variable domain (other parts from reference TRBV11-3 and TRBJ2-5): EAGVVQSPRYKIIEKKQPVAFWCNPISGHNTLYWYLQNLGQGPELLIRYENEEAVDDSQLPKDRFSAERLKGVDSTLKIQPAELGDSAVYLCASSSIRTVQETQYFGPGTRLLVL.

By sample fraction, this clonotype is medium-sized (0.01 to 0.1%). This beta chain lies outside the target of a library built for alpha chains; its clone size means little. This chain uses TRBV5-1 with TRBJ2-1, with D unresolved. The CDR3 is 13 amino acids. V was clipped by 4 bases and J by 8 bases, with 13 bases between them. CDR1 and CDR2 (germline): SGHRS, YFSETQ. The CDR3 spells CASSEGYLDEQFF. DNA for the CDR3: TGCGCCAGCAGCGAAGGTTACTTGGATGAGCAGTTCTTC. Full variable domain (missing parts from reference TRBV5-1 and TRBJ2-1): KAGVTQTPRYLIKTRGQQVTLSCSPISGHRSVSWYQQTPGQGLQFLFEYFSETQRNKGNFPGRFSGRQFSNSRSEMNVSTLELGDSALYLCASSEGYLDEQFFGPGTRLTVL.